The clone carrying this T cell receptor (beta chain) was seen ten or more times. Its antigen is undetermined. RNA, once extracted, was reverse transcribed into cDNA for use as the sequencing template. Sequencing used immunoSEQ multiplex PCR; TCRdb keeps in-frame clones, though not all of them. The sample includes about 23,000 clones, about 50% of them seen just once. Germline V gene data show CDR1 as LNHDA and CDR2 as SQIVND (reference sequence). The CDR3 totals 16 residues. V was trimmed by 3 bases and J by 7 bases, leaving 19 bases between them. The data originate from a study of CD8+ T cells in alopecia areata. Whole-study results and caveats: Alopecia totalis/universalis scalp especially showed more expanded CD8+ clones than normal scalp. Mouse data revealed clearer TCR sharing than patient data did, a gap possibly tied to HLA. Sequencing of scalp tissue also captures the resident alphabeta T cells of normal skin.

The sequencing sample was made of NKG2D-high CD8+ T cells sorted from blood. The chain joins TRBV19 to TRBJ2-1, with D possibly being TRBD2 (5 bases). This receptor was taken from a human donor with alopecia areata. The CDR3 DNA reads TGTGCCAGTAGTATGCGGTCCGTGGGAGCCGGGAATGAGCAGTTCTTC. It encodes CASSMRSVGAGNEQFF.